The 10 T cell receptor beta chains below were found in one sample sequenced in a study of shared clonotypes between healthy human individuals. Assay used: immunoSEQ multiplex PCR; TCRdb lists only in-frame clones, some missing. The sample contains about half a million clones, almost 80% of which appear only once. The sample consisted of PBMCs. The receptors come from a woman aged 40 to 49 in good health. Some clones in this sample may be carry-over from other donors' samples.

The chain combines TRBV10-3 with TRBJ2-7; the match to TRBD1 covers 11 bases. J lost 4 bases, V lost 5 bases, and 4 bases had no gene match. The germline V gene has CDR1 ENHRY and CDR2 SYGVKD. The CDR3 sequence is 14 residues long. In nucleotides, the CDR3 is TGTGCCATCAGTCCAGGACAGGGGGCTTACGAGCAGTACTTC. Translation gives CAISPGQGAYEQYF.

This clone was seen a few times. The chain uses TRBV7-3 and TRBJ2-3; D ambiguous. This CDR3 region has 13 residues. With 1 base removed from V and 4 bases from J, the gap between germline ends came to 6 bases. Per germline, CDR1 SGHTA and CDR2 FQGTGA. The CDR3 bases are TGTGCCAGCAGCTTAATAGGAGCAGATACGCAGTATTTT. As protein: CASSLIGADTQYF.

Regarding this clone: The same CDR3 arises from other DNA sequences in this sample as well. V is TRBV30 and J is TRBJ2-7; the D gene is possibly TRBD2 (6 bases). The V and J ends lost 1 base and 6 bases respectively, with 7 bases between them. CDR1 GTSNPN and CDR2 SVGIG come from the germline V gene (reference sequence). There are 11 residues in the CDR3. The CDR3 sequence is CAWSAGGEQYF. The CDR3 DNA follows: TGTGCCTGGAGTGCCGGGGGCGAGCAGTACTTC.

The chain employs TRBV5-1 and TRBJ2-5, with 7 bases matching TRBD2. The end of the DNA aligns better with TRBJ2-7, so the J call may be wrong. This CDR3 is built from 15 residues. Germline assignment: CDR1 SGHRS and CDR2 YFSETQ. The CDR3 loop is CASSLVLAETYEQYF. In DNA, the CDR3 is TGCGCCAGCAGCTTGGTCCTAGCGGAGACCTACGAGCAGTACTTC.

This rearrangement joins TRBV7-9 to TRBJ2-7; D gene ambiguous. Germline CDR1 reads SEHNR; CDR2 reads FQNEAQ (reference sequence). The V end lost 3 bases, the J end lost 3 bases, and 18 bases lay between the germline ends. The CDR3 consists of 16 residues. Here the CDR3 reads CASSLGVLGSDYEQYF. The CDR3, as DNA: TGTGCCAGCAGCTTGGGCGTGTTGGGGTCCGACTACGAGCAGTACTTC.

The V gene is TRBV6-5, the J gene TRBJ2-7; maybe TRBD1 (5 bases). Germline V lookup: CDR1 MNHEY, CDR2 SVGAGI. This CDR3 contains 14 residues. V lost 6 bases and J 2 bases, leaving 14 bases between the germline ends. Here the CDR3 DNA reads TGTGCCAGCAGGCGCGACAGTTTTCCCTACGAGCAGTACTTC. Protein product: CASRRDSFPYEQYF.

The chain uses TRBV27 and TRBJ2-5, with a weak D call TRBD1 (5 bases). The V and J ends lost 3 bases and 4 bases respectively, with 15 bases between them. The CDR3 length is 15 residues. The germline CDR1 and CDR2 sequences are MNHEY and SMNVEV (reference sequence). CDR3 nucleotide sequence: TGTGCCAGCAGTTTTGGGTTGGGGCTTCCAGAGACCCAGTACTTC. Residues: CASSFGLGLPETQYF.

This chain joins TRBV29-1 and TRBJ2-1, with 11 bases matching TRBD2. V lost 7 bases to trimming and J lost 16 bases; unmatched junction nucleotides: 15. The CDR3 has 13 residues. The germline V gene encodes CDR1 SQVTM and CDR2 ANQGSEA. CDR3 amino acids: CSAETSGTFFRFF. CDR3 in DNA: TGCAGCGCCGAGACTAGCGGGACCTTCTTCCGATTCTTC.

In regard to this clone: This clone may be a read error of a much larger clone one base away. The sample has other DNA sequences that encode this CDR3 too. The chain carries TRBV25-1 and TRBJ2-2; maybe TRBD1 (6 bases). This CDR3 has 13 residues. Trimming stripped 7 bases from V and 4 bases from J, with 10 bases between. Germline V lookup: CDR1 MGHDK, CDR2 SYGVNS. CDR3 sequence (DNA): TGTGCCAGCAAGAGGGGGAGCACCGGGGAGCTGTTTTTT. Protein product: CASKRGSTGELFF.

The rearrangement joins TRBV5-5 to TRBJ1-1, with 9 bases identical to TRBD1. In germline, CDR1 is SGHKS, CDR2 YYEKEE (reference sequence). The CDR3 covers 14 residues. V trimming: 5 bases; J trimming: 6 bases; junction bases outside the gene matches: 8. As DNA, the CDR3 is TGTGCCAGCAGATCCGGGACAGGGAGGTCTGAAGCTTTCTTT. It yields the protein CASRSGTGRSEAFF.